The 30 T cell receptor beta chains in this list originate from one sample, sequenced in a study of CD8+ T cells in alopecia areata. RNA was extracted and reverse transcribed into cDNA as the sequencing template. Assay used: immunoSEQ multiplex PCR; TCRdb lists only in-frame clones, some missing. The table lists more than 95,000 clones, over 75% of them singletons. Specified treatment: oral pan-JAK inhibitor, 5-10 mg twice daily. This specimen consisted of CD8+ T cells sorted from blood, obtained at approximately week 30, from a patient treated with tofacitinib. The receptors come from a human donor with alopecia areata.

This chain joins TRBV2 and TRBJ2-4; 7 positions agree with TRBD1. Per the germline V gene, CDR1 is SNHLY and CDR2 is FYNNEI. This CDR3 has 23 residues. Trimming removed 2 bases from V and 0 bases from J; junction bases left unmatched: 25. The CDR3 coding sequence is TGTGCCAGCAGTGAAACGATTATCCGGGACACCTACCCAGGGGGATTAGCCAAAAACATTCAGTACTTC. This sequence encodes CASSETIIRDTYPGGLAKNIQYF.

In this sample, this clone turned up once. V gene TRBV27 combines with J gene TRBJ2-2, with D perhaps matching TRBD2 (5 bases). V shed 5 bases and J shed 1 base, with 14 bases lying between them. The CDR3 runs 16 residues. CDR1 and CDR2 (germline): MNHEY, SMNVEV (reference sequence). The CDR3: CASSPRGWVNTGELFF. CDR3 bases: TGTGCCAGCAGTCCCCGGGGATGGGTGAACACCGGGGAGCTGTTTTTT.

This chain joins TRBV14 and TRBJ1-4; D gene ambiguous. Trimming removed 0 bases from V and 0 bases from J, with 8 bases in between. This CDR3 has 16 amino acids. Germline loops: CDR1 SGHDN, CDR2 FVKESK. CDR3 DNA: TGTGCCAGCAGCCAAGATGGTACAGCAACTAATGAAAAACTGTTTTTT. It codes for CASSQDGTATNEKLFF.

The chain couples TRBV29-1 to TRBJ2-7; 13 positions match TRBD2. Per germline, CDR1 SQVTM and CDR2 ANQGSEA. CDR3 length: 18 residues. V shed 2 bases, J shed 3 bases, and the junction held 13 bases outside the gene matches. In nucleotides, the CDR3 is TGCAGCGTTGAATTCCCGACTAGCGGGGGGCGTTCAGGCTACGAGCAGTACTTC. It yields the protein CSVEFPTSGGRSGYEQYF.

The chain links TRBV30 to TRBJ1-5; no definite D call. This CDR3 has 14 amino acids. CDR1 is GTSNPN, CDR2 SVGIG, per germline (reference sequence). V was trimmed by 0 bases and J by 3 bases, leaving 9 bases between them. The CDR3 here is CAWSVPSYNQPQHF. DNA of the CDR3: TGTGCCTGGAGTGTCCCCAGCTACAATCAGCCCCAGCATTTT.

The chain joins TRBV6-5 to TRBJ2-5, with D possibly matching TRBD1 (5 bases). Per germline, CDR1 MNHEY and CDR2 SVGAGI. V lost 2 bases and J lost 5, with 12 bases in between. This CDR3 comprises 14 residues. The CDR3 region is CASSYHGHGETQYF. The DNA of the CDR3 is TGTGCCAGCAGTTACCACGGACACGGGGAGACCCAGTACTTC.

V usage is TRBV29-1 and J usage is TRBJ2-7; the D gene could be TRBD1 or TRBD2 (5 bases each). Germline values: CDR1 SQVTM, CDR2 ANQGSEA. This CDR3 is 12 amino acids long. V dropped 5 bases and J dropped 5 bases, with 13 bases sitting between them. CDR3 DNA sequence: TGCAGCGTTCCGGGACCGAGGAACGAGCAGTACTTC. Translated: CSVPGPRNEQYF.

The table lists this clone with a count of one. J is TRBJ2-1 and V is TRBV27; 9 positions agree with TRBD2. Looked up from germline, CDR1 is MNHEY and CDR2 is SMNVEV (reference sequence). The junction had 6 bases not matched to a gene; V was cut back by 4 bases and J by 5 bases. The CDR3 is 15 amino acids. The CDR3 DNA reads TGTGCCAGCAGTTGGCTAGCGGGGCTCAACAATGAGCAGTTCTTC. Protein sequence: CASSWLAGLNNEQFF.

The chain recombines TRBV5-6 with TRBJ2-1; TRBD2 matches 13 bases. With V trimmed by 4 bases and J by 7 bases, 5 bases remained unmatched. Per the germline V gene, CDR1 is SGHDT and CDR2 is YYEEEE. There are 15 residues in the CDR3. Here the CDR3 reads CASSPTSGGWNEQFF. The CDR3 region has the DNA TGTGCCAGCAGCCCGACTAGCGGGGGGTGGAATGAGCAGTTCTTC.

CDR3 nucleotide sequence: TGTGCCAGCTGTAGCGGGAACATCGGAGATACGCAGTATTTT. It codes for CASCSGNIGDTQYF. V usage is TRBV9 and J usage is TRBJ2-3; 8 bases line up with TRBD2. The germline V gene has CDR1 SGDLS and CDR2 YYNGEE. This CDR3 has 14 residues. With 7 bases clipped from V and 5 bases from J, the junction kept 9 bases outside the gene matches.

This clone has only a few counts. The chain couples TRBV7-2 to TRBJ2-7; TRBD2 matches at 7 bases. Germline V CDR1 and CDR2: SGHTA, FQGNSA. Trimming removed 3 bases from V and 3 bases from J; junction bases left unmatched: 5. The CDR3 totals 14 residues. The CDR3 here is CASSFGLAVYEQYF. DNA for the CDR3: TGTGCCAGCAGCTTCGGGCTAGCGGTCTACGAGCAGTACTTC. The variable domain in full, with the rest retrieved from reference TRBV7-2 and TRBJ2-7, is GAGVSQSPSNKVTEKGKDVELRCDPISGHTALYWYRQSLGQGLEFLIYFQGNSAPDKSGLPSDRFSAERTGGSVSTLTIQRTQQEDSAVYLCASSFGLAVYEQYFGPGTRLTVT.

This clone turned up a few times. At the DNA level, this CDR3 is encoded by other sequences in the same sample as well. The chain uses TRBV4-1 and TRBJ2-7, with D maybe TRBD2 (6 bases). With 3 bases removed from V and 1 base from J, the gap between germline ends came to 13 bases. Germline-derived CDR1 and CDR2 are MGHRA and YSYEKL. This CDR3 has 15 amino acids. The CDR3 protein is CASSQPGGGSYEQYF. The CDR3, as DNA: TGCGCCAGCAGCCAGCCCGGGGGTGGTTCCTACGAGCAGTACTTC.

The rearrangement uses TRBV27 and TRBJ1-1; D gene ambiguous. The CDR3 has 11 amino acids. Trimming took off 3 bases at V and 7 bases at J, with 6 bases between the two ends. In germline, CDR1 is MNHEY, CDR2 SMNVEV (reference sequence). This CDR3 reads CASSFGDEAFF. The CDR3 nucleotides read TGTGCCAGCAGTTTCGGGGATGAAGCTTTCTTT.

The chain has TRBV7-6 and TRBJ2-1; D may be TRBD2 (6 bases). CDR3 size: 12 residues. Trimming stripped 5 bases from V and 8 bases from J, with 10 bases between. Germline assignment: CDR1 SGHVS and CDR2 FNYEAQ. CDR3 nucleotide sequence: TGTGCCAGCAGCCTTTGGGGGGATGAGCAGTTCTTC. It is translated as CASSLWGDEQFF.

The V gene is TRBV29-1, the J gene TRBJ2-6, with a tentative D call TRBD2 (5 bases). CDR3 length: 14 amino acids. Germline CDR1 and CDR2: SQVTM and ANQGSEA. Trimming left V 7 bases short and J 6 bases short, with 16 bases between. CDR3 sequence: CSARDRTEANVLTF. The CDR3, as DNA: TGCAGCGCCCGGGATAGGACTGAGGCCAACGTCCTGACTTTC. The full variable domain, with the rest looked up from reference TRBV29-1 and TRBJ2-6, is SAVISQKPSRDICQRGTSLTIQCQVDSQVTMMFWYRQQPGQSLTLIATANQGSEATYESGFVIDKFPISRPNLTFSTLTVSNMSPEDSSIYLCSARDRTEANVLTFGAGSRLTVL.

The chain carries TRBV25-1 and TRBJ1-4; D unclear. Looked up from germline, CDR1 is MGHDK and CDR2 is SYGVNS. V was shortened by 3 bases and J by 0 bases, with 11 bases between the two germline ends. The CDR3 has 16 residues. Here the CDR3 DNA reads TGTGCCAGCAGTGATCGTACGGACCCAACTAATGAAAAACTGTTTTTT. It codes for CASSDRTDPTNEKLFF. Together with reference TRBV25-1 and TRBJ1-4, the CDR3 gives the full variable domain: EADIYQTPRYLVIGTGKKITLECSQTMGHDKMYWYQQDPGMELHLIHYSYGVNSTEKGDLSSESTVSRIRTEHFPLTLESARPSHTSQYLCASSDRTDPTNEKLFFGSGTQLSVL.

This clone was found a few times. This chain links TRBV29-1 with TRBJ2-3; no clear D. CDR1 and CDR2 from the germline V gene are SQVTM and ANQGSEA. The length of the CDR3 is 11 residues. The V and J ends lost 7 bases and 1 base respectively, with 6 bases between them. CDR3 nucleotides: TGCAGCGCCACTCGCACAGATACGCAGTATTTT. Translated: CSATRTDTQYF.

The rearrangement links TRBV6-5 to TRBJ2-1; D not certain. V was pared by 2 bases and J by 2 bases, with 7 bases between. Germline loops: CDR1 MNHEY, CDR2 SVGAGI. CDR3 size: 14 residues. For the CDR3, the DNA is TGTGCCAGCAGTTACAACAGCCCCTACAATGAGCAGTTCTTC. Translating gives CASSYNSPYNEQFF.

This clone has a single count. The chain couples TRBV5-1 to TRBJ2-1, with TRBD2 matching over 9 bases. CDR1 is SGHRS and CDR2 is YFSETQ in the germline V gene. The CDR3 has 16 residues. The ends lost 0 bases at V and 9 bases at J; junction bases unmatched: 10. DNA for the CDR3: TGCGCCAGCAGCTTGGGGGCGCCTCGGCGGGAGGGTGAGCAGTTCTTC. Its protein product is CASSLGAPRREGEQFF.

The genes are TRBV7-9 and TRBJ1-5; a possible D gene is TRBD1 (5 bases). The germline V and J ends were trimmed by 2 bases and 4 bases, with 12 bases remaining between them. The CDR3 loop spans 15 amino acids. Germline V CDR1 and CDR2: SEHNR, FQNEAQ (reference sequence). CDR3 bases: TGTGCCAGCAGCTTAATCGGGCAGGGTAATCAGCCCCAGCATTTT. It translates to CASSLIGQGNQPQHF.

V gene TRBV11-2 combines with J gene TRBJ1-2; maybe TRBD1 (5 bases). Germline values: CDR1 SGHAT, CDR2 FQNNGV. V gave up 5 bases and J gave up 8 bases, with 15 bases separating them. The CDR3 runs to 13 residues. CDR3 residues: CASSLGGAKGYTF. The CDR3 nucleotides read TGTGCCAGCAGCCTAGGTGGGGCCAAGGGCTACACCTTC.

The chain has TRBV7-9 and TRBJ2-1; tentative D call: TRBD1 (5 bases). V lost 1 base to trimming and J lost 0 bases, with 7 bases between them. The germline gives CDR1 SEHNR, CDR2 FQNEAQ (reference sequence). The CDR3 length is 15 residues. The CDR3 DNA reads as TGTGCCAGCAGCTTAGAGGGGCCCTCCTACAATGAGCAGTTCTTC. Amino acids: CASSLEGPSYNEQFF.

This chain connects TRBV7-9 to TRBJ2-7; D not certain. This CDR3 has 14 amino acids. Germline CDR1 SEHNR, CDR2 FQNEAQ (reference sequence). V lost 4 bases and J lost 0, with 10 bases in between. For the CDR3, the DNA is TGTGCCAGCAGCTCCCCGTTCAGCTCCTACGAGCAGTACTTC. Its translation: CASSSPFSSYEQYF.

The table lists this clone with a count of one. The CDR3 loop reads CASSSDRGESSYEQYF. The CDR3 region has the DNA TGTGCCAGCAGCTCGGACCGGGGGGAGAGCTCCTACGAGCAGTACTTC. The rearrangement joins TRBV5-4 to TRBJ2-7, with 7 bases fitting TRBD2. With V trimmed by 3 bases and J by 0 bases, 9 bases remained unmatched. Germline CDR1 is SGHNT and CDR2 is YYREEE (reference sequence). This CDR3 comprises 16 residues.

The V call is TRBV7-8, the J call TRBJ1-4; D is uncertain. This CDR3 is 16 amino acids long. CDR1 is SGHVS, CDR2 FQNEAQ, per germline. The V end lost 5 bases, the J end lost 3 bases, and 16 bases lay between the germline ends. CDR3 protein: CASSPRLYGANEKLFF. CDR3 sequence (DNA): TGTGCCAGCAGCCCCCGCCTATACGGAGCTAATGAAAAACTGTTTTTT.

The chain employs TRBV5-6 and TRBJ2-7, with no clear D. The CDR3 covers 12 residues. The germline V gene has CDR1 SGHDT and CDR2 YYEEEE. Trimming stripped 2 bases from V and 7 bases from J, with 10 bases between. CDR3 sequence: CASSFTVLEQYF. CDR3 DNA sequence: TGTGCCAGCAGCTTTACAGTGTTGGAGCAGTACTTC. The full variable domain, rest sourced from reference TRBV5-6 and TRBJ2-7, is DAGVTQSPTHLIKTRGQQVTLRCSPKSGHDTVSWYQQALGQGPQFIFQYYEEEERQRGNFPDRFSGHQFPNYSSELNVNALLLGDSALYLCASSFTVLEQYFGPGTRLTVT.

The J gene is TRBJ2-7, the V gene TRBV2; either TRBD1 or TRBD2 may fit D (5 bases each). The germline V gene encodes CDR1 SNHLY and CDR2 FYNNEI. The CDR3 length is 15 residues. Between the trimmed V and J ends, which lost 0 bases and 0 bases, there was a span of 9 bases. The CDR3 DNA is TGTGCCAGCAGTGAAGCGGGGGACGACTCCTACGAGCAGTACTTC. This sequence encodes CASSEAGDDSYEQYF.

This chain links TRBV27 with TRBJ1-4; no clear D. Germline V gives CDR1 MNHEY, CDR2 SMNVEV (reference sequence). Trimming took 2 bases from V and 8 from J, leaving 12 bases between them. CDR3 length: 14 residues. CDR3: CASSLTPNREKLFF. The CDR3, as DNA: TGTGCCAGCAGTTTAACCCCTAATCGGGAAAAACTGTTTTTT.

The chain has TRBV11-2 and TRBJ1-1; D is uncertain. The V gene's germline CDR1 is SGHAT and CDR2 FQNNGV. V lost 2 bases and J 0 bases, leaving 13 bases between the germline ends. The CDR3 runs to 16 residues. In DNA form, the CDR3 reads TGTGCCAGCAGCTTACTTCTATGGCTCATGAACACTGAAGCTTTCTTT. Amino acid sequence: CASSLLLWLMNTEAFF.

The chain uses TRBV30 and TRBJ1-2; tentatively, D is TRBD1 (5 bases). Trimming cost V 8 bases and J 4 bases, with 17 bases left between them. Germline CDR1 is GTSNPN and CDR2 is SVGIG (reference sequence). This CDR3 is 13 amino acids long. In nucleotides, the CDR3 is TGTGCCGGTCACCTAGGGACCTTCTATGGCTACACCTTC. As protein: CAGHLGTFYGYTF.